One TCR beta chain is described in this entry. Its target is not known. Assay used: immunoSEQ multiplex PCR; TCRdb lists only in-frame clones, some missing. The sample yields 95,000 to 150,000 clones, approximately 84% seen once. Trimming left V 2 bases short and J 0 bases short, with 10 bases between. This CDR3 has 15 residues. CDR1 is WSHSY, CDR2 SAAADI, per germline. The data derive from a study of T cell responses to AZD1222 COVID-19 vaccine. Study findings and constraints: Females made up more of the donors, who were largely white British, and clonal diversity may have come out too low. Only six or seven AZD1222 recipients were seropositive at baseline.

This chain joins TRBV10-2 and TRBJ1-1; D not resolved. The sequence was collected from an adult in good health. This material consisted of peripheral blood, taken on day 0 of AZD1222 vaccination. The CDR3 here is CASSEVRSVNTEAFF. In DNA, the CDR3 is TGCGCCAGCAGTGAGGTCAGATCGGTGAACACTGAAGCTTTCTTT.